Listed here is a single TCR beta chain. The data were taken from a study of blood T cell repertoires in COVID-19. The assay was immunoSEQ multiplex PCR, and TCRdb's table has in-frame clones only and misses some. The sample has 200,000 to 250,000 clones; around nine tenths are singletons. In germline, CDR1 is PRHDT, CDR2 FYEKMQ (reference sequence). Trimming cost V 6 bases and J 5 bases, with 17 bases left between them. This CDR3 is 14 amino acids long. The sequenced sample consisted of PBMCs or T cells enriched from blood (not recorded which). The TCR was taken from a man aged 25 to 40 who had recovered from COVID-19. This sequence joins TRBV13 and TRBJ2-7; D is possibly TRBD1 (7 bases). The chain's CDR3 is CASRPGGQGNEQYF. CDR3 in DNA: TGTGCCAGCAGACCAGGGGGGCAGGGGAACGAGCAGTACTTC. The entire variable domain, with the rest obtained from reference TRBV13 and TRBJ2-7, is as follows: AAGVIQSPRHLIKEKRETATLKCYPIPRHDTVYWYQQGPGQDPQFLISFYEKMQSDKGSIPDRFSAQQFSDYHSELNMSSLELGDSALYFCASRPGGQGNEQYFGPGTRLTVT.